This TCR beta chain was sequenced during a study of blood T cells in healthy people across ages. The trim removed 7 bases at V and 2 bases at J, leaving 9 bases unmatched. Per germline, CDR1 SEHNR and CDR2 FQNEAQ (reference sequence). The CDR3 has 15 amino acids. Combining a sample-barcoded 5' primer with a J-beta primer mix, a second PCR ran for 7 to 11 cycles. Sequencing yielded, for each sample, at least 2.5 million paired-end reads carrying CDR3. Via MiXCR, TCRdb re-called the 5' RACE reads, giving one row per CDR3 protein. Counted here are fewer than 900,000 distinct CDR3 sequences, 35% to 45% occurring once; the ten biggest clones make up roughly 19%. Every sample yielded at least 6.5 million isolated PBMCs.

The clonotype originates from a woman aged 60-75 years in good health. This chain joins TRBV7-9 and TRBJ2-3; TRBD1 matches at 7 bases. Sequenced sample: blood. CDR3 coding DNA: TGTGCCAGCACCCCGACAGGGAGTAACACAGATACGCAGTATTTT. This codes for CASTPTGSNTDTQYF.